A single sample gave rise to the 18 T cell receptor beta chains below, sequenced in a study of metastatic and nonmetastatic thyroid tumors. TCRdb re-called the PCR reads with MiXCR. Seen here are about 10,000 clones, 35% to 45% observed once, and the top ten hold about a sixth. Thyroid surgery was performed in patients who had received no treatment beforehand. The sequencing sample was made of tumor tissue. Receptor source: a female donor with papillary thyroid cancer or a benign thyroid nodule (not recorded which). Some clones in this sample may be carry-over from other donors' samples.

The chain is built from TRBV12-3 or TRBV12-4 and TRBJ2-7; possibly TRBD2 for D (7 bases). Between the trimmed V and J ends, which lost 6 bases and 5 bases, there was a span of 11 bases. The CDR3 runs to 12 residues. The CDR3 spells CASRTGGDEQYF. CDR3 nucleotides: TGTGCCAGCAGAACGGGGGGCGACGAGCAGTACTTC.

The CDR3 nucleotides read TGTGCCAGCAGTGCCGGGGTTGCAACTAATGAAAAACTGTTTTTT. Translating gives CASSAGVATNEKLFF. The gene calls are TRBV27 and TRBJ1-4; D remains ambiguous. The ends were cut back, 5 bases at V and 0 bases at J, with 10 bases in the middle. Germline values: CDR1 MNHEY, CDR2 SMNVEV (reference sequence). The CDR3 spans 15 residues.

The rearrangement links TRBV20-1 to TRBJ2-3; no clear D. CDR3 size: 13 residues. The germline V gene encodes CDR1 DFQATT and CDR2 SNEGSKA (reference sequence). V lost 8 bases, J lost 5 bases, and 17 bases lay in between. This chain's CDR3 is CSPKGVREDTQYF. The CDR3 DNA reads as TGCAGTCCTAAGGGTGTGCGAGAAGATACGCAGTATTTT.

The chain recombines TRBV5-1 with TRBJ2-3; D is perhaps TRBD1 (6 bases). Germline V gives CDR1 SGHRS, CDR2 YFSETQ. With 3 bases removed from V and 2 bases from J, the gap between germline ends came to 10 bases. The CDR3 contains 14 residues. In DNA, the CDR3 is TGCGCCAGCAGCTACTCAGGGGACACAGATACGCAGTATTTT. Its translation: CASSYSGDTDTQYF.

The chain combines TRBV28 with TRBJ2-1, with 11 bases lining up with TRBD2. CDR3 length: 16 residues. Unmatched junction bases numbered 7, after V lost 7 bases and J lost 2 bases. Per the germline V gene, CDR1 is MDHEN and CDR2 is SYDVKM. This CDR3 is CASTQTSGAAYNEQFF. Written as DNA, the CDR3 is TGTGCCAGCACCCAGACTAGCGGGGCCGCCTACAATGAGCAGTTCTTC.

This chain links TRBV20-1 with TRBJ2-7; TRBD2 is a possible D gene (5 bases). V lost 1 base, J lost 4 bases, and 11 bases lay in between. CDR3 size: 13 residues. Germline CDR1 is DFQATT and CDR2 is SNEGSKA (reference sequence). CDR3 loop: CSARGLAGYEQYF. CDR3 nucleotides: TGCAGTGCTAGAGGGCTAGCAGGTTACGAGCAGTACTTC.

The rearrangement uses TRBV20-1 and TRBJ2-1; D could derive from TRBD1 or TRBD2 (5 bases each). This CDR3 has 14 residues. Trimming took off 5 bases at V and 6 bases at J, with 17 bases between the two ends. Per the germline V gene, CDR1 is DFQATT and CDR2 is SNEGSKA (reference sequence). The CDR3 sequence is CSALGALRSNEQFF. CDR3 sequence (DNA): TGCAGTGCTCTCGGGGCGCTTAGGTCCAATGAGCAGTTCTTC.

The chain has TRBV6-1 and TRBJ1-2; 7 bases align to TRBD1. This CDR3 spans 13 amino acids. V lost 10 bases, J lost 8 bases, and 13 bases stayed unmatched. Germline assignment: CDR1 MNHNS and CDR2 SASEGT. As DNA, the CDR3 is TGTGCCACCAGCAGACAGGGAAAGTTGGGCTACACCTTC. It specifies CATSRQGKLGYTF.

This clone was observed once. The chain couples TRBV19 to TRBJ1-4; TRBD1 is a possible D gene (5 bases). Trimming shortened V by 5 bases and J by 0 bases, and 13 bases separated the two germline ends. This CDR3 spans 16 amino acids. From germline, CDR1 is LNHDA and CDR2 SQIVND (reference sequence). The chain's CDR3 is CASSLYRTATNEKLFF. In DNA form, the CDR3 reads TGTGCCAGTAGTTTGTACAGGACGGCAACTAATGAAAAACTGTTTTTT.

This chain joins TRBV5-1 and TRBJ1-1; no definite D call. The CDR3 has 12 residues. V lost 0 bases and J lost 6, with 6 bases in between. From germline, CDR1 is SGHRS and CDR2 YFSETQ. The CDR3 DNA reads TGCGCCAGCAGCTTGGAGGGCGCTGAAGCTTTCTTT. Residues: CASSLEGAEAFF.

The V gene is TRBV4-2, the J gene TRBJ1-2, with D perhaps TRBD1 (5 bases). CDR3 size: 15 residues. Trimming shortened V by 6 bases and J by 4 bases, and 18 bases separated the two germline ends. Germline CDR1 and CDR2: LGHNA and YNFKEQ. The CDR3 here is CASRSDGGESYGYTF. For the CDR3, the DNA is TGTGCCAGCAGGTCTGATGGGGGAGAAAGCTATGGCTACACCTTC.

The rearrangement uses TRBV29-1 and TRBJ2-1; tentative D call: TRBD2 (6 bases). Germline lookup yields CDR1 SQVTM and CDR2 ANQGSEA. The CDR3 spans 12 residues. Trimming took 5 bases from V and 9 from J, leaving 14 bases between them. CDR3 DNA: TGCAGCGTTTTGCCGGGGGACGGTGAGCAGTTCTTC. This translates into CSVLPGDGEQFF.

The chain has TRBV5-8 and TRBJ2-2; D unresolved. This CDR3 has 16 residues. Trimming removed 0 bases from V and 0 bases from J, with 9 bases in between. The germline V gene encodes CDR1 SGHTS and CDR2 YDEGEE. The CDR3: CASSLDEVPNTGELFF. DNA for the CDR3: TGTGCCAGCAGCTTGGACGAGGTACCGAACACCGGGGAGCTGTTTTTT.

The CDR3 spells CASALDMGNQPQHF. The CDR3 DNA sequence: TGTGCCAGCGCCCTTGATATGGGCAATCAGCCCCAGCATTTT. The chain joins TRBV9 to TRBJ1-5; no clear D gene. The CDR3 runs to 14 residues. The V gene's germline CDR1 is SGDLS and CDR2 YYNGEE. Trimming removed 7 bases from V and 2 bases from J, with 13 bases in between.

This rearrangement joins TRBV7-3 to TRBJ2-3; TRBD2 matches at 11 bases. V was clipped by 5 bases and J by 2 bases; unmatched bases: 6. This CDR3 region has 16 residues. CDR1 is SGHTA and CDR2 is FQGTGA in the germline V gene. Here the CDR3 reads CASSPVAGGTTDTQYF. The CDR3 DNA sequence: TGTGCCAGCAGCCCGGTAGCGGGAGGGACCACAGATACGCAGTATTTT.

This clone turned up a few times. The chain has TRBV6-6 and TRBJ1-6; no reliable D call. V gave up 0 bases and J gave up 10 bases, with 4 bases separating them. Germline lookup yields CDR1 MNHNY and CDR2 SVGAGI (reference sequence). This CDR3 is built from 12 residues. The CDR3 region is CASSYSNSPLHF. As DNA, the CDR3 is TGTGCCAGCAGTTACTCCAACTCACCCCTCCACTTT.

This clone was detected only a few times. The chain carries TRBV19 and TRBJ2-1; D is ambiguous. V lost 3 bases to trimming and J lost 0 bases, with 9 bases between them. CDR1 is LNHDA and CDR2 is SQIVND in the germline V gene (reference sequence). The CDR3 spans 15 residues. The CDR3 DNA reads as TGTGCCAGTAGTATCTACAGAAGCTCCTACAATGAGCAGTTCTTC. It specifies CASSIYRSSYNEQFF.

V gene TRBV10-3 combines with J gene TRBJ2-7, with D uncertain. The CDR3 totals 11 residues. CDR1 is ENHRY and CDR2 is SYGVKD in the germline V gene. V lost 4 bases to trimming and J lost 0 bases, with 1 base between them. CDR3 nucleotides: TGTGCCATCAGTGTCTCCTACGAGCAGTACTTC. The encoded protein is CAISVSYEQYF.